These T cell receptor beta chains were read from a single sample in a study of response to subunit inactivated influenza vaccine. TCRdb analysed the RT-PCR reads with MiXCR anew, one entry per CDR3 protein. The sample gives more than 700,000 distinct CDR3 sequences, approximately 21% of which show up once; about a tenth is in the top ten. Sequencing used PBMCs from blood, obtained about 5 days after vaccination. The receptors originated from a man in his fifties or sixties who received an inactivated influenza vaccine. The CDR3 runs from the conserved cysteine through the conserved F or W. D genes are given only for firm matches. The size of a clone is reported for some rows only, either as once, few or many, or as a class for expanded clones.

v_gene,d_gene,j_gene,abundance,CDR3aa,CDR3nt
TRBV5-1,-,TRBJ2-3,few,CASSLDRGHSTDTQYF,TGCGCCAGCAGCTTGGATCGGGGCCATAGCACAGATACGCAGTATTTT
TRBV7-8,TRBD1,TRBJ2-1,-,CASSLAGRGLDEQFF,TGTGCCAGCAGCTTAGCTGGCAGGGGGCTCGATGAGCAGTTCTTC
TRBV20-1,-,TRBJ2-7,-,CSVGAYEQYF,TGCAGTGTGGGGGCCTACGAGCAGTACTTC
TRBV29-1,-,TRBJ1-6,many,CSVGTGQGNSPLHF,TGCAGCGTTGGAACGGGGCAGGGGAATTCACCCCTCCACTTT
TRBV5-5,TRBD1,TRBJ2-7,-,CASSLVDRVYEQYF,TGTGCCAGCAGCTTGGTGGACAGGGTCTACGAGCAGTACTTC
TRBV7-2,TRBD2,TRBJ2-7,few,CASSLGGTSGTEQYF,TGTGCCAGCAGCTTAGGCGGTACTAGCGGGACCGAGCAGTACTTC
TRBV6-1,TRBD1,TRBJ2-7,few,CASSVTGLGEQYF,TGTGCCAGCAGCGTGACAGGGTTGGGCGAGCAGTACTTC
TRBV30,-,TRBJ2-3,-,CAWSPGGLTDTQYF,TGTGCCTGGAGCCCCGGGGGACTCACAGATACGCAGTATTTT
TRBV9,TRBD2,TRBJ2-1,-,CASSVEAGSYNEQFF,TGTGCCAGCAGCGTAGAAGCGGGGTCTTACAATGAGCAGTTCTTC
TRBV28,TRBD2,TRBJ2-2,few,CASSILLSGRAGGELFF,TGTGCCAGCAGTATCCTTCTCAGCGGGAGAGCGGGCGGGGAGCTGTTTTTT
TRBV28,-,TRBJ2-7,few,CASSSPGQWYEQYF,TGTGCCAGCAGTTCTCCGGGACAATGGTACGAGCAGTACTTC
TRBV5-6,-,TRBJ1-1,-,CASSQGAGNTEAFF,TGTGCCAGCAGCCAAGGGGCGGGGAACACTGAAGCTTTCTTT
TRBV10-2,-,TRBJ1-5,few,CASSEGNQPQHF,TGCGCCAGCAGTGAAGGAAATCAGCCCCAGCATTTT
TRBV20-1,-,TRBJ1-2,-,CSARGAYGYTF,TGCAGTGCTAGAGGGGCCTATGGCTACACCTTC
TRBV20-1,-,TRBJ1-1,few,CSARGTDMNTEAFF,TGCAGTGCTAGAGGGACAGACATGAACACTGAAGCTTTCTTT
TRBV7-2,-,TRBJ2-5,many,CASSLGAGTQETQYF,TGTGCCAGCAGCTTAGGGGCAGGGACCCAAGAGACCCAGTACTTC
TRBV7-9,TRBD1,TRBJ1-1,many,CASSLSGTEGGEAFF,TGTGCCAGCAGCTTATCCGGGACAGAAGGCGGTGAAGCTTTCTTT
TRBV10-3,TRBD2,TRBJ2-1,few,CAISEGVAGENEQFF,TGTGCCATCAGTGAAGGGGTAGCGGGGGAAAATGAGCAGTTCTTC
TRBV20-1,-,TRBJ2-5,many,CSASRQQETQYF,TGCAGTGCTAGTCGTCAGCAAGAGACCCAGTACTTC
TRBV3-1,TRBD1,TRBJ1-3,-,CASATGGSGNTIYF,TGTGCCTCAGCAACAGGGGGCTCTGGAAACACCATATATTTT
TRBV20-1,TRBD2,TRBJ2-1,-,CSARVFGGSGTSGSNEQFF,TGCAGTGCTAGAGTCTTTGGGGGCTCCGGGACTAGCGGGAGCAACGAGCAGTTCTTC
TRBV5-1,-,TRBJ2-7,few,CASSFGDAPYEQYF,TGCGCCAGCAGCTTTGGGGACGCTCCCTACGAGCAGTACTTC
TRBV20-1,TRBD1,TRBJ1-5,-,CSAQTGISNQPQHF,TGCAGTGCGCAGACAGGGATAAGCAATCAGCCCCAGCATTTT
TRBV5-5,-,TRBJ2-7,few,CASSLWGTETTEQYF,TGTGCCAGCAGCTTGTGGGGGACGGAAACAACAGAGCAGTACTTC
TRBV5-1,TRBD2,TRBJ2-7,few,CASSLFFSGLAGDYEQYF,TGCGCCAGCAGCTTGTTCTTTTCGGGACTAGCGGGAGATTACGAGCAGTACTTC
TRBV12-3/TRBV12-4,-,TRBJ2-2,few,CASFGGGTRTGELFF,TGTGCCAGTTTCGGAGGAGGGACGAGGACCGGGGAGCTGTTTTTT
TRBV28,-,TRBJ1-2,-,CASSPPLGRKSIGYTF,TGTGCCAGCAGCCCCCCGCTCGGACGGAAATCTATCGGCTACACCTTC